Below, 29 T cell receptor beta chains from the same sample are listed, as sequenced in a study of blood T cell repertoires in COVID-19. Assay used: immunoSEQ multiplex PCR; TCRdb lists only in-frame clones, some missing. The sample holds roughly 320,000 clones, roughly 86% seen once. The sequencing input was peripheral blood. The origin of the receptors is a man in his 70s with acute or convalescent COVID-19.

A note on this clone: Other DNA sequences in the sample encode the same CDR3. The chain recombines TRBV5-1 with TRBJ2-1, with TRBD2 identical over 9 bases. Germline CDR1 and CDR2: SGHRS and YFSETQ. Trimming at V came to 0 bases and at J to 3 bases, leaving 1 base not matched to a gene. The CDR3 spans 15 residues. CDR3 sequence reads: CASSLGGGDYNEQFF. The CDR3 DNA reads as TGCGCCAGCAGCTTGGGCGGGGGGGACTACAATGAGCAGTTCTTC.

Only one count was recorded for this clone. The V call is TRBV4-3, the J call TRBJ2-1, with TRBD2 matching over 9 bases. The CDR3 contains 13 residues. The V segment lost 6 bases and the J segment 9 bases; nucleotides outside the gene matches: 6. Germline-derived CDR1 and CDR2 are LGHNA and YSLEER. CDR3: CASRRGLAGEQFF. The CDR3 DNA reads as TGCGCCAGCAGACGGGGACTAGCCGGTGAGCAGTTCTTC.

J is TRBJ1-1 and V is TRBV6-5; no definite D call. There are 11 residues in the CDR3. Germline V gives CDR1 MNHEY, CDR2 SVGAGI. The V end lost 5 bases, the J end lost 5 bases, and 6 bases lay between the germline ends. CDR3 DNA: TGTGCCAGCAGTAGGGAGACTGAAGCTTTCTTT. Its protein is CASSRETEAFF.

The rearrangement joins TRBV28 to TRBJ1-1, with a possible D match to TRBD1 (5 bases). The germline CDR1 and CDR2 sequences are MDHEN and SYDVKM. Trimming left V 2 bases short and J 2 bases short, with 9 bases between. The CDR3 is 14 amino acids. This CDR3 is CASSLVQGNTEAFF. The CDR3 DNA follows: TGTGCCAGCAGTTTAGTCCAGGGAAACACTGAAGCTTTCTTT.

CDR3 residues: CASAPTDPDIQYF. The CDR3, as DNA: TGTGCCAGTGCCCCGACAGACCCTGACATTCAGTACTTC. This sequence joins TRBV19 and TRBJ2-4, with D possibly matching TRBD1 (5 bases). The CDR3 loop spans 13 amino acids. CDR1 LNHDA and CDR2 SQIVND come from the germline V gene (reference sequence). V lost 8 bases and J 8 bases, leaving 16 bases between the germline ends.

The chain carries TRBV7-2 and TRBJ2-7; no reliable D call. The CDR3 is 14 residues long. Germline V gene data show CDR1 as SGHTA and CDR2 as FQGNSA. The V and J ends lost 0 bases and 0 bases respectively, with 6 bases between them. The CDR3 DNA reads TGTGCCAGCAGCTTAGCCCACAGCTCCTACGAGCAGTACTTC. Encoded protein: CASSLAHSSYEQYF.

Only one count was recorded for this clone. The genes are TRBV5-8 and TRBJ1-4; perhaps TRBD1 as D (6 bases). The germline V gene encodes CDR1 SGHTS and CDR2 YDEGEE. The CDR3 is 14 amino acids. The V end lost 2 bases, the J end lost 6 bases, and 11 bases lay between the germline ends. In DNA form, the CDR3 reads TGTGCCAGCAGCTTACAGGGTTTCGATGAAAAACTGTTTTTT. Translation: CASSLQGFDEKLFF.

The chain carries TRBV4-3 and TRBJ1-2, with D possibly matching TRBD1 (5 bases). There are 16 residues in the CDR3. Germline CDR1 is LGHNA and CDR2 is YSLEER. The germline V and J ends were trimmed by 1 base and 2 bases, with 14 bases remaining between them. The CDR3 loop is CASSQVAGPTNYGYTF. DNA for the CDR3: TGCGCCAGCAGCCAAGTTGCAGGGCCGACAAACTATGGCTACACCTTC.

This chain links TRBV28 with TRBJ1-1, with D perhaps TRBD1 (5 bases). Per the germline V gene, CDR1 is MDHEN and CDR2 is SYDVKM. The CDR3 runs to 16 residues. Trimming left V 8 bases short and J 5 bases short, with 24 bases between. The DNA of the CDR3 is TGTGCCAGCCGCCTCGCCCCCCCGGGGGAAAAAACTGAAGCTTTCTTT. Its translation is CASRLAPPGEKTEAFF.

This clone was picked up one time. This chain uses TRBV6-5 with TRBJ2-7, with D perhaps TRBD1 (6 bases). Germline-derived CDR1 and CDR2 are MNHEY and SVGAGI. The CDR3 has 15 amino acids. Trimming took 5 bases from V and 4 from J, leaving 18 bases between them. In nucleotides, the CDR3 is TGTGCCAGCAGTCTTGGACAGACCGGGCTTTACGAGCAGTACTTC. Its protein is CASSLGQTGLYEQYF.

The chain uses TRBV19 and TRBJ1-1; 10 positions agree with TRBD1. This CDR3 comprises 16 residues. The V gene end was trimmed by 6 bases and the J gene end by 5 bases; junction bases not matched to a gene: 12. CDR1 is LNHDA, CDR2 SQIVND, per germline (reference sequence). Here the CDR3 reads CASSFIPGQGRTEAFF. DNA for the CDR3: TGTGCCAGTAGCTTTATTCCGGGACAGGGGAGAACTGAAGCTTTCTTT.

V is TRBV12-3 or TRBV12-4 and J is TRBJ1-2, with D unresolved. CDR3 size: 13 residues. V shed 2 bases and J shed 4 bases, with 8 bases lying between them. The CDR3 is CASSLRGGYGYTF. DNA for the CDR3: TGTGCCAGCAGTTTACGTGGAGGCTATGGCTACACCTTC.

This chain links TRBV2 with TRBJ2-2, with D tentatively TRBD2 (6 bases). Looked up from germline, CDR1 is SNHLY and CDR2 is FYNNEI. V was shortened by 10 bases and J by 3 bases, with 18 bases between the two germline ends. This CDR3 comprises 15 residues. CDR3 sequence reads: CATSRRVSYTGELFF. CDR3 bases: TGTGCCACCTCCCGGAGGGTTTCATACACCGGGGAGCTGTTTTTT.

The rearrangement links TRBV28 to TRBJ1-1, with 7 bases identical to TRBD1. Germline V lookup: CDR1 MDHEN, CDR2 SYDVKM. CDR3 size: 14 residues. V trimming: 7 bases; J trimming: 4 bases; junction bases outside the gene matches: 9. The CDR3 DNA sequence: TGTGCCAGCATGAACCGACAGGGAATCACTGAAGCTTTCTTT. Protein sequence: CASMNRQGITEAFF.

This clone came up a few times. The rearrangement links TRBV28 to TRBJ2-7, with 9 bases fitting TRBD1. Germline trimming cut 7 bases from V and 4 bases from J; bases unmatched to any gene: 11. There are 15 residues in the CDR3. Per germline, CDR1 MDHEN and CDR2 SYDVKM. The CDR3 reads CASTPATGGMYEQYF. The CDR3 DNA sequence: TGTGCCAGCACCCCGGCGACAGGGGGGATGTACGAGCAGTACTTC.

This rearrangement joins TRBV4-3 to TRBJ2-1, with 9 nucleotides matching TRBD1. The CDR3 length is 14 residues. After removal of 3 bases from V and 8 bases from J, the junction contained 5 bases not matched to a gene. Germline V gives CDR1 LGHNA, CDR2 YSLEER. CDR3 coding DNA: TGCGCCAGCAGCCAGCGGGACAGGGAGTATGAGCAGTTCTTC. The encoded protein is CASSQRDREYEQFF.

This chain connects TRBV5-1 to TRBJ2-1, with 8 bases matching TRBD2. V was clipped by 2 bases and J by 7 bases; unmatched bases: 11. Germline loops: CDR1 SGHRS, CDR2 YFSETQ. The CDR3 is 16 amino acids. The CDR3 is CASSFFPGRAVNEQFF. The CDR3 nucleotides read TGCGCCAGCAGCTTCTTTCCCGGGAGGGCCGTGAATGAGCAGTTCTTC. The entire variable domain, with the rest obtained from reference TRBV5-1 and TRBJ2-1, is as follows: KAGVTQTPRYLIKTRGQQVTLSCSPISGHRSVSWYQQTPGQGLQFLFEYFSETQRNKGNFPGRFSGRQFSNSRSEMNVSTLELGDSALYLCASSFFPGRAVNEQFFGPGTRLTVL.

This clone was picked up one time. V is TRBV5-1 and J is TRBJ2-2; TRBD1 matches 7 bases. V was clipped by 7 bases and J by 4 bases; unmatched bases: 7. Germline V gene data show CDR1 as SGHRS and CDR2 as YFSETQ. The CDR3 contains 14 residues. CDR3 coding DNA: TGCGCCAGCGGAGAAAGGACAGGCACCGGGGAGCTGTTTTTT. As protein: CASGERTGTGELFF.

V usage is TRBV5-5 and J usage is TRBJ1-1; D is uncertain. Germline loops: CDR1 SGHKS, CDR2 YYEKEE (reference sequence). The CDR3 runs to 14 residues. The V and J ends lost 6 bases and 10 bases respectively, with 22 bases between them. CDR3 protein: CASTREGFPAGAFF. The CDR3 DNA reads as TGTGCCAGCACCCGGGAAGGTTTTCCGGCCGGAGCTTTCTTT.

The chain recombines TRBV7-2 with TRBJ2-3, with 13 bases aligning to TRBD2. The V and J ends lost 3 bases and 4 bases, in that order; junction bases with no gene match: 13. Germline CDR1 is SGHTA and CDR2 is FQGNSA. The CDR3 spans 19 residues. The CDR3 region is CASSFHPTTSGGISDTQYF. CDR3 coding DNA: TGTGCCAGCAGCTTCCACCCGACGACTAGCGGGGGGATCTCAGATACGCAGTATTTT.

The gene calls are TRBV7-2 and TRBJ2-1; TRBD2 agrees at 9 bases. Germline V gene data show CDR1 as SGHTA and CDR2 as FQGNSA. With 2 bases clipped from V and 5 bases from J, the junction kept 7 bases outside the gene matches. This CDR3 has 16 amino acids. CDR3 nucleotide sequence: TGTGCCAGCAGCTTAAGGGCGGGAGGGCGTAACAATGAGCAGTTCTTC. It codes for CASSLRAGGRNNEQFF.

The chain combines TRBV6-5 with TRBJ2-1, with D possibly being TRBD2 (6 bases). CDR3 size: 15 residues. Germline CDR1 is MNHEY and CDR2 is SVGAGI. The V and J ends lost 6 bases and 4 bases respectively, with 16 bases between them. In DNA, the CDR3 is TGTGCCAGCAGCGGTAGCGGAATCTTATACAATGAGCAGTTCTTC. Translated, it gives CASSGSGILYNEQFF.

The rearrangement uses TRBV6-5 and TRBJ1-2, with D tentatively TRBD1 (6 bases). V lost 7 bases, J lost 5 bases, and 14 bases lay in between. Germline loops: CDR1 MNHEY, CDR2 SVGAGI. The CDR3 runs 13 residues. CDR3 region: CASTGGRGYGYTF. CDR3 nucleotide sequence: TGTGCCAGCACGGGGGGGCGCGGGTATGGCTACACCTTC.

The chain carries TRBV6-5 and TRBJ1-1; TRBD1 matches at 8 bases. The germline CDR1 and CDR2 sequences are MNHEY and SVGAGI. The junction had 5 bases not matched to a gene; V was cut back by 7 bases and J by 4 bases. The CDR3 runs 13 residues. CDR3: CASIPTGATEAFF. CDR3 DNA sequence: TGTGCCAGCATTCCGACAGGGGCCACTGAAGCTTTCTTT.

This clone was counted between two and nine times. J is TRBJ2-7 and V is TRBV24-1; D call uncertain. Germline loops: CDR1 KGHDR, CDR2 SFDVKD. The V end lost 3 bases, the J end lost 2 bases, and 7 bases lay between the germline ends. CDR3 length: 13 residues. The CDR3 spells CATSDGVAYEQYF. As DNA, the CDR3 is TGTGCCACCAGTGATGGTGTAGCCTACGAGCAGTACTTC.

CDR3 in DNA: TGTGCCAGCAGTTACCTAGTTGGTAGTGAGCAGTTCTTC. Protein sequence: CASSYLVGSEQFF. The rearrangement links TRBV6-5 to TRBJ2-1; D remains ambiguous. The V end lost 2 bases, the J end lost 9 bases, and 11 bases lay between the germline ends. Per the germline V gene, CDR1 is MNHEY and CDR2 is SVGAGI. There are 13 residues in the CDR3.

CDR3: CACSQGPGQPQHF. In nucleotides, the CDR3 is TGTGCCTGCTCACAGGGACCTGGTCAGCCCCAGCATTTT. This chain joins TRBV30 and TRBJ1-5; D is possibly TRBD1 (6 bases). CDR1 and CDR2 from the germline V gene are GTSNPN and SVGIG (reference sequence). The CDR3 has 13 amino acids. Trimming left V 6 bases short and J 6 bases short, with 15 bases between.

This chain connects TRBV30 to TRBJ2-3; 9 nucleotides align to TRBD2. Germline V gene lookup returns CDR1 GTSNPN and CDR2 SVGIG (reference sequence). V dropped 2 bases and J dropped 2; count of bases not matched to a gene: 8. The CDR3 totals 16 residues. CDR3 in amino acids: CAWSLASGTLTDTQYF. CDR3 bases: TGTGCCTGGAGTTTGGCTAGCGGGACCCTCACAGATACGCAGTATTTT.

The chain is built from TRBV29-1 and TRBJ2-5, with D possibly matching TRBD2 (6 bases). The CDR3 is made up of 12 amino acids. Trimming removed 1 base from V and 4 bases from J, with 7 bases in between. Germline V CDR1 and CDR2: SQVTM, ANQGSEA. This chain's CDR3 is CSVEVGGETQYF. CDR3 sequence (DNA): TGCAGCGTTGAAGTGGGGGGAGAGACCCAGTACTTC.